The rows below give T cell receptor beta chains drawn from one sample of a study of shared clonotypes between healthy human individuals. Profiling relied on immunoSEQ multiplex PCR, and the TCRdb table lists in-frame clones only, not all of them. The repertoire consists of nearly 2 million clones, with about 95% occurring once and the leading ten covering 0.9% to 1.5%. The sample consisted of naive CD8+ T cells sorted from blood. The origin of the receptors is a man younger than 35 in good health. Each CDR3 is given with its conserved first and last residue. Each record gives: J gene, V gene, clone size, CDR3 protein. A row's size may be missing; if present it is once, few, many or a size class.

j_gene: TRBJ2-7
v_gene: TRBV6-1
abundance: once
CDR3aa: CASKDSYFSYEQYF

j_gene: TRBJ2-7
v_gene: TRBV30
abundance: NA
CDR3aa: CAWSLLISSYEQYF

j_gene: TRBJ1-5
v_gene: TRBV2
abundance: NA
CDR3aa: CASSAGGVNQPQHF

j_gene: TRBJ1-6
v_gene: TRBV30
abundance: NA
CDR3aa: CAWSEIGPLHF

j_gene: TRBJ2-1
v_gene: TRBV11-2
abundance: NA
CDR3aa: CASSLLQGPYNEQFF

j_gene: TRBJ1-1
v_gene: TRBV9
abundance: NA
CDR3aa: CASSDDRNTEAFF

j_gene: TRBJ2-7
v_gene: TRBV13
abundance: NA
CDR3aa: CASSTAGTGSYEQYF

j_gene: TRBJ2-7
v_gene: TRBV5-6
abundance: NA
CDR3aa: CASSFGSPSSYEQYF

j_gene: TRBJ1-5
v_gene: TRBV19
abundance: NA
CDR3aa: CASSRGGYVQPQHF

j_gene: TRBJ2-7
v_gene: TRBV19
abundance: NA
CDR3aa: CASSLLGLGYEQYF

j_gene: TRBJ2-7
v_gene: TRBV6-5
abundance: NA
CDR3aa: CASRNSGQVTYEQYF

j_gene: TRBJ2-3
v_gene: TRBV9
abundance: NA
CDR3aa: CASSVTLAGKPTDTQYF

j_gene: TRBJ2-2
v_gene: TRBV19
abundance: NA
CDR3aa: CATLGQFSNTGELFF

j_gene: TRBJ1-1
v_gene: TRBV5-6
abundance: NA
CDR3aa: CASSLGVRGHTEAFF

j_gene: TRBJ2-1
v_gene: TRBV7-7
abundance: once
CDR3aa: CASSLAPSSYNEQFF

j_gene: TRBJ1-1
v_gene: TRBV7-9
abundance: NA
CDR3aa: CASIPTGGTTEAFF

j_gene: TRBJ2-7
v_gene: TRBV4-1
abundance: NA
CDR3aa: CASSQEPGLAGDEQYF

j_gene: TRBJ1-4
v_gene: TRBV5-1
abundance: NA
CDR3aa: CASSLQGAGEKLFF

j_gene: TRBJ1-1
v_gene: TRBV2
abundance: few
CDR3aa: CASSETNTEAFF

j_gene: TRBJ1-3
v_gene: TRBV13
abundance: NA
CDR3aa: CASSLARTGNTIYF

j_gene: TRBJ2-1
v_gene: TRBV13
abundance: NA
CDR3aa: CASSLGQGVNEQFF

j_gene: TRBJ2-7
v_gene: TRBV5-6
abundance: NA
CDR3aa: CASSLTGADEQYF

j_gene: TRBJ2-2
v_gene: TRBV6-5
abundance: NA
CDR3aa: CASSYSMDTGELFF

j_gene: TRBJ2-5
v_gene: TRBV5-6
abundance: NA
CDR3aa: CASSLVLEGGETQYF

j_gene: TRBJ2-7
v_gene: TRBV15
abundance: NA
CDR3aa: CATSPGSGGYEQYF

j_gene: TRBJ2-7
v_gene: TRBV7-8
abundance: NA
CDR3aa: CASSLEGYPTYEQYF

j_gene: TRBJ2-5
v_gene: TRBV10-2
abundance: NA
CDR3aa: CATGGGQETQYF

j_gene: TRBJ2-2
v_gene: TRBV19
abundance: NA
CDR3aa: CASSQGTGELFF

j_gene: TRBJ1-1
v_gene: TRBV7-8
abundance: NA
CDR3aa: CASSLANAGGGTEAFF

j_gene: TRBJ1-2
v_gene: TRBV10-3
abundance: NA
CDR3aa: CAIPGQGARGYTF

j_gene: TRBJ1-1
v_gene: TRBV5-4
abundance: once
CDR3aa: CASSPPDSMNTEAFF

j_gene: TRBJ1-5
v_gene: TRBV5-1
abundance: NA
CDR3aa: CASSFGAGGSNQPQHF

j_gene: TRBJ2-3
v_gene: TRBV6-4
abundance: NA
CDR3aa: CASSDTGADTQYF

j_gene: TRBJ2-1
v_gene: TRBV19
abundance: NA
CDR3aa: CASIGHVGNEQFF

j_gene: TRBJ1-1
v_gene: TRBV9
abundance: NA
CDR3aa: CASSRWDRDTEAFF

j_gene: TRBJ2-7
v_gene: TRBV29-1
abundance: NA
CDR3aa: CSVGTSGRESSYEQYF